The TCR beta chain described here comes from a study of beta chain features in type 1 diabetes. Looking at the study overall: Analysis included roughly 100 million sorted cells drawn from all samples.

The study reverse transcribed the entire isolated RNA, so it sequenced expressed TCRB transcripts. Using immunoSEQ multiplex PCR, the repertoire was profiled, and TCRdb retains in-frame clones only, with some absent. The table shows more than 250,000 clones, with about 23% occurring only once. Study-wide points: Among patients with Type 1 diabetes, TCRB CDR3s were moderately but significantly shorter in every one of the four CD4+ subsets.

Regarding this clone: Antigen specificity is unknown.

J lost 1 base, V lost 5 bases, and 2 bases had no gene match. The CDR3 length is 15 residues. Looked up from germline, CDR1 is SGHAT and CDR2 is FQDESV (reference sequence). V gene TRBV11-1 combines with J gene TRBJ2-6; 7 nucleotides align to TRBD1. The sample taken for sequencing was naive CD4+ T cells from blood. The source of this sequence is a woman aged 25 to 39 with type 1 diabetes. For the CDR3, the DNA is TGTGCCAGCAGCCAGACAGGGTCTGGGGCCAACGTCCTGACTTTC. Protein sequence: CASSQTGSGANVLTF.